Each of the 14 T cell receptor beta chains below was sequenced from the same sample in a study of T cells after yellow fever vaccination. From the 5' RACE reads, TCRdb called clonotypes with MiXCR, one entry per CDR3 protein. The table has about 300,000 distinct CDR3 sequences, less than 9.5% seen once. Sequenced here: CD4+ T cells sorted from PBMCs, sampled 5 days after the yellow fever booster vaccination. All receptors come from a young man who received the YFV17D yellow fever vaccine.

The chain combines TRBV7-9 with TRBJ2-3; D unclear. This CDR3 is built from 15 residues. Germline V gene sequence: CDR1 SEHNR, CDR2 FQNEAQ (reference sequence). V was clipped by 5 bases and J by 2 bases, with 14 bases between them. The CDR3: CASSPSPPFTDTQYF. In DNA, the CDR3 is TGTGCCAGCAGCCCTTCCCCCCCGTTCACAGATACGCAGTATTTT.

This clonotype was found a few times. The rearrangement uses TRBV25-1 and TRBJ1-2, with D maybe TRBD1 (5 bases). V lost 1 base to trimming and J lost 4 bases, with 10 bases between them. Germline V lookup: CDR1 MGHDK, CDR2 SYGVNS. This CDR3 has 14 residues. This chain's CDR3 is CASSEFNRPYGYTF. The CDR3 region has the DNA TGTGCCAGCAGTGAATTCAACAGGCCCTATGGCTACACCTTC.

This clonotype has at least ten counts. The chain uses TRBV20-1 and TRBJ2-5, with TRBD2 matching 9 bases. The CDR3 has 15 residues. The V gene's germline CDR1 is DFQATT and CDR2 SNEGSKA (reference sequence). J gave up 4 bases and V 3 bases, and 9 bases lay outside the gene matches. CDR3 coding DNA: TGCAGTGCTAGCGATTTTTCGCGGGGGGGAGAGACCCAGTACTTC. This encodes CSASDFSRGGETQYF.

The chain joins TRBV14 to TRBJ2-1, with 7 bases aligning to TRBD1. The CDR3 totals 15 residues. Trimming cost V 5 bases and J 6 bases; bases outside gene matches: 10. The germline gives CDR1 SGHDN, CDR2 FVKESK. The CDR3 DNA sequence: TGTGCCAGCAGCTCCACGCGGACAGGATCCAATGAGCAGTTCTTC. Its translation: CASSSTRTGSNEQFF.

This clonotype was counted at least ten times. J is TRBJ2-5 and V is TRBV12-3 or TRBV12-4; perhaps TRBD1 as D (5 bases). The CDR3 has 13 amino acids. The V end was cut by 2 bases, the J end by 5 bases, with 9 bases between. The CDR3 loop is CASSLWGSETQYF. CDR3 sequence (DNA): TGTGCCAGCAGTTTATGGGGCTCGGAGACCCAGTACTTC.

This clonotype has ten or more counts. V and J are TRBV7-2 and TRBJ2-4; D gene uncertain. Trimming left V 4 bases short and J 7 bases short, with 11 bases between. The germline CDR1 and CDR2 sequences are SGHTA and FQGNSA. This CDR3 comprises 13 residues. CDR3 in amino acids: CASSSRVANIQYF. The CDR3 DNA reads as TGTGCCAGCAGCTCAAGGGTCGCGAACATTCAGTACTTC.

The chain joins TRBV2 to TRBJ1-2, with 8 nucleotides matching TRBD1. This CDR3 contains 12 residues. V trimming: 10 bases; J trimming: 4 bases; junction bases outside the gene matches: 5. CDR1 is SNHLY and CDR2 is FYNNEI in the germline V gene. This CDR3 reads CATDREGYGYTF. CDR3 nucleotides: TGTGCCACGGACAGGGAGGGCTATGGCTACACCTTC.

The sample holds many counts of this clonotype. This chain joins TRBV7-2 and TRBJ2-7, with 9 bases matching TRBD2. CDR3 length equals 16 residues. With 1 base clipped from V and 5 bases from J, the junction kept 9 bases outside the gene matches. Germline-derived CDR1 and CDR2 are SGHTA and FQGNSA. CDR3 DNA sequence: TGTGCCAGCAGCTTAGAAGGCGGGGGGGCCGGTCACGAGCAGTACGTC. Residues: CASSLEGGGAGHEQYV.

The J gene is TRBJ1-2, the V gene TRBV5-1; the D gene is possibly TRBD1 (6 bases). The V end lost 0 bases, the J end lost 5 bases, and 14 bases lay between the germline ends. CDR3 size: 15 residues. Germline V gene lookup returns CDR1 SGHRS and CDR2 YFSETQ. The CDR3 reads CASSLGGYREYGYTF. Written as DNA, the CDR3 is TGCGCCAGCAGCTTGGGCGGATACAGGGAGTATGGCTACACCTTC.

There are a few counts of this clonotype. V and J are TRBV27 and TRBJ1-3, with a possible D match to TRBD1 (5 bases). The CDR3 covers 14 residues. V was cut by 4 bases and J by 3 bases, with 10 bases left in between. CDR1 is MNHEY, CDR2 SMNVEV, per germline (reference sequence). CDR3 DNA sequence: TGTGCCAGCAGTTCGACAGTTAATGGAAACACCATATATTTT. Translation: CASSSTVNGNTIYF.

This chain joins TRBV7-9 and TRBJ2-7; tentatively, D is TRBD2 (5 bases). Trimming pared 1 base from V and 3 bases from J, leaving 10 bases between. Germline CDR1 reads SEHNR; CDR2 reads FQNEAQ (reference sequence). The CDR3 runs 14 residues. The CDR3 is CASSLGADRYEQYV. For the CDR3, the DNA is TGTGCCAGCAGCTTAGGAGCGGACCGCTACGAGCAGTACGTC.

This clonotype was observed a few times. This chain joins TRBV5-4 and TRBJ2-1; 13 bases are shared with TRBD2. The germline CDR1 and CDR2 sequences are SGHNT and YYREEE (reference sequence). After removal of 4 bases from V and 3 bases from J, the junction contained 4 bases not matched to a gene. The CDR3 contains 16 residues. CDR3 nucleotides: TGTGCCAGCAGCGAAGGACTAGCGGGGGACTACAATGAGCAGTTCTTC. Translation gives CASSEGLAGDYNEQFF.

This clonotype has just a few counts. This chain joins TRBV6-2 or TRBV6-3 and TRBJ1-5, with a possible D match to TRBD1 (5 bases). Deletions cut 7 bases from V and 7 bases from J, with 26 bases between. This CDR3 spans 17 amino acids. Looked up from germline, CDR1 is MNHEY and CDR2 is SVGEGT. The CDR3 DNA reads as TGTGCCAGCACCCCCACTCGATGGGGCCCCTCCGGCCAGCCCCAGCATTTT. Residues: CASTPTRWGPSGQPQHF.

This clonotype appeared a few times. V and J are TRBV11-3 and TRBJ2-5; the match to TRBD2 covers 7 bases. Trimming cost V 3 bases and J 5 bases; bases outside gene matches: 6. CDR1 SGHNT and CDR2 YENEEA come from the germline V gene. This CDR3 region has 14 residues. DNA of the CDR3: TGTGCCAGCAGCTTTTCGGGGGGTACGGAGACCCAGTACTTC. Amino acids: CASSFSGGTETQYF.